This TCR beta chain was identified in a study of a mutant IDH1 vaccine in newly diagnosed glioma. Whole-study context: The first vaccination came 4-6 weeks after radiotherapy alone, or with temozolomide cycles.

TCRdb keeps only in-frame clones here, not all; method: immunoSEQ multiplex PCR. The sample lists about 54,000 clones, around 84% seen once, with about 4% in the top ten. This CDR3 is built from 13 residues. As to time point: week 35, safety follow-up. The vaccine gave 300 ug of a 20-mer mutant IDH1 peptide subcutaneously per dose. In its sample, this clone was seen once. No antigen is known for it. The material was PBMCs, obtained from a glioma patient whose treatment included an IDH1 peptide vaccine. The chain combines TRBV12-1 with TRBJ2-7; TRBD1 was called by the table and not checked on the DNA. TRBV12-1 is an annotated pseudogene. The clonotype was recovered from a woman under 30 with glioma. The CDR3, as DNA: TGTGCCAGCAGCTGGGACAGGGACGGGGAGCAGTACTTC. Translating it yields CASSWDRDGEQYF.